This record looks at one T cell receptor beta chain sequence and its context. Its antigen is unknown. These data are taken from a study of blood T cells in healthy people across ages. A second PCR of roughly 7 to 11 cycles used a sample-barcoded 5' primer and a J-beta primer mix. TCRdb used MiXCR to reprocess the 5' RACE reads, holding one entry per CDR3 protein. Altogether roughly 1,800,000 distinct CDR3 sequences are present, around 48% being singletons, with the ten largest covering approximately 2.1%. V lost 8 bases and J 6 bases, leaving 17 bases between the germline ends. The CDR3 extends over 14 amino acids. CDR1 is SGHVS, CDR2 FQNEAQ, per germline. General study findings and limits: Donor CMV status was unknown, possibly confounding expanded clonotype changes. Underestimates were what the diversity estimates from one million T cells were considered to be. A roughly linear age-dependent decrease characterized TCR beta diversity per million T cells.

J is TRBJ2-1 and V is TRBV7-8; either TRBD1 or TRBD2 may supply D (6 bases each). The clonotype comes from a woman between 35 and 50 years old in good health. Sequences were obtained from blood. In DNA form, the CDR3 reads TGTGCCAGCCGCCGTAGGGGGGAATTCAATGAGCAGTTCTTC. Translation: CASRRRGEFNEQFF.